This T cell receptor (beta chain) came from a study of beta chain features in type 1 diabetes. Study-level information: Age, gender, cell numbers and subset yield matched between patients and controls. General study results and limits: Within patients, naive, central memory and Treg TCRB repertoires seemed more similar than within healthy donors.

TCRB transcripts that were expressed got sequenced, as all of the isolated RNA had been reverse transcribed. Profiling relied on immunoSEQ multiplex PCR, and the TCRdb table lists in-frame clones only, not all of them. The sample includes about 340,000 clones, roughly 8% seen only once; the top ten take approximately 0.47%. Germline V gene data show CDR1 as ENHRY and CDR2 as SYGVKD. The ends lost 6 bases at V and 7 bases at J; junction bases unmatched: 12. The CDR3 sequence is 16 residues long. This clone was counted many times. Its specificity is unknown. Sorted CD4+ subsets: naive, central memory, regulatory, stem cell-like memory (CD45RO/CCR7/CD25/CD127/CD95/CD27 panel).

V is TRBV10-3 and J is TRBJ2-1, with TRBD2 matching 10 bases. The sequenced sample consisted of central memory CD4+ T cells from blood. The receptor was derived from a woman between 18 and 30 years old in good health. The CDR3 DNA reads TGTGCCATCAGCCCTTTCGCCGGGACTAGCGTAAATGAGCAGTTCTTC. Protein: CAISPFAGTSVNEQFF.